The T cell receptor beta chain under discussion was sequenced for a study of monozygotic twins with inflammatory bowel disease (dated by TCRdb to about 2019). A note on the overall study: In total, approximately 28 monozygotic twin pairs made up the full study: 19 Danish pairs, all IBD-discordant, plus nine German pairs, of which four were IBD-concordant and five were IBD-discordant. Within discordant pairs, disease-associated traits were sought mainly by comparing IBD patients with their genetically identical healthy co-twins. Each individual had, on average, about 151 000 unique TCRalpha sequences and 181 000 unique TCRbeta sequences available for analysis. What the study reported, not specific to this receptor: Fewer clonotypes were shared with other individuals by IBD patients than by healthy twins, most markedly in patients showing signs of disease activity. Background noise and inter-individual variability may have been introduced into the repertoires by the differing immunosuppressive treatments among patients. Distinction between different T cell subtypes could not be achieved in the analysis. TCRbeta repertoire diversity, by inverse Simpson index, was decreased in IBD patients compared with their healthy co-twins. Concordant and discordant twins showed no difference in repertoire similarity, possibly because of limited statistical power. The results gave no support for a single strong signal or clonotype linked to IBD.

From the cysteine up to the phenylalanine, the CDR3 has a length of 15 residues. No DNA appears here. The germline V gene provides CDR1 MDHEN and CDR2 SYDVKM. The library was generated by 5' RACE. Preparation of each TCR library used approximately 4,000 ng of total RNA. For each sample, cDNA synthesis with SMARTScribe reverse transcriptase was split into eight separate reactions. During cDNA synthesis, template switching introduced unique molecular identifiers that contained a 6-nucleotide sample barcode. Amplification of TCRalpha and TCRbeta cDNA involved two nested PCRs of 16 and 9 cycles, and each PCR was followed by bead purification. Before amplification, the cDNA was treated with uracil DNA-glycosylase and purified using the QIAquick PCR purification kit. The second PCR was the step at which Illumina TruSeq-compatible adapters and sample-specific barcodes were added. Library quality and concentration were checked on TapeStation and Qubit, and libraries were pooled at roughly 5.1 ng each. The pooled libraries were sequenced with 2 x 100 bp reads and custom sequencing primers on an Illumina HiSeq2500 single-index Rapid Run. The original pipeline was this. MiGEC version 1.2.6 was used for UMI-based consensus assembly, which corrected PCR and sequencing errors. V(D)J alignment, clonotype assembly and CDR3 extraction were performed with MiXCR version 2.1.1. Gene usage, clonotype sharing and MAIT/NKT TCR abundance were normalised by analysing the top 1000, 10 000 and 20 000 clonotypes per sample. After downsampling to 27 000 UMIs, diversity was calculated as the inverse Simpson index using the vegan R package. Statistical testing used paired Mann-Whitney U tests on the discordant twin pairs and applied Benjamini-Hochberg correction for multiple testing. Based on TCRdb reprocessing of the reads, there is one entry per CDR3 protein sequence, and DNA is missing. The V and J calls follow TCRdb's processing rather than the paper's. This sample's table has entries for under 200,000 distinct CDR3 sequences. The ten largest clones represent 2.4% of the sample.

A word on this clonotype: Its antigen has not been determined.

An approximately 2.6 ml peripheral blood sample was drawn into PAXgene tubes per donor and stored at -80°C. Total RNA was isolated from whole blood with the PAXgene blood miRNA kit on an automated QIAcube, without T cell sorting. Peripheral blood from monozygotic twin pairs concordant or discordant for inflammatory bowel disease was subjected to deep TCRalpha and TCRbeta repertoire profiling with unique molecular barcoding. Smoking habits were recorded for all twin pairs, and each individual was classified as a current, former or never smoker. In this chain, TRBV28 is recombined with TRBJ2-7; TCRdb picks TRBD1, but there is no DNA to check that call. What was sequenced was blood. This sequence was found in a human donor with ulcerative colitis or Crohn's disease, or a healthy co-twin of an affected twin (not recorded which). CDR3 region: CASSSPQGTFYEQYF. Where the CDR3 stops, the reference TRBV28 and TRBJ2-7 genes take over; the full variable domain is DVKVTQSSRYLVKRTGEKVFLECVQDMDHENMFWYRQDPGLGLRLIYFSYDVKMKEKGDIPEGYSVSREKKERFSLILESASTNQTSMYLCASSSPQGTFYEQYFGPGTRLTVT.